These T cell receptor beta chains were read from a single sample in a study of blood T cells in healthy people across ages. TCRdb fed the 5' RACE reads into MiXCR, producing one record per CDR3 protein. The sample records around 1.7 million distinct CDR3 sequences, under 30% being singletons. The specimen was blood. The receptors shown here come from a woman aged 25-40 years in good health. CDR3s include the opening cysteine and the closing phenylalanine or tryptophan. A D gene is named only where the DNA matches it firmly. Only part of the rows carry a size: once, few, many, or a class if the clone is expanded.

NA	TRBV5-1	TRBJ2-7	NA	TGCGCCAGCAGCTCCAGAACACAGCAGAACTACGAGCAGTACTTC	CASSSRTQQNYEQYF
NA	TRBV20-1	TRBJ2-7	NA	TGCAGTGCTACCCATCGGGTGTACGAGCAGTACTTC	CSATHRVYEQYF
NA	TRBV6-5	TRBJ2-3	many	TGTGCCAGCAGTTTTGGGTCTTCGGGCACAGATACGCAGTATTTT	CASSFGSSGTDTQYF
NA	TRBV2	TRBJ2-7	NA	TGTGCCGGCAGTGAATGGGGCGGATCATTCTACGAGCAGTACTTC	CAGSEWGGSFYEQYF
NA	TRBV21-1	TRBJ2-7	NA	TGTGCCAGCAGCAATACTAGCGAGCAGTACTTC	CASSNTSEQYF
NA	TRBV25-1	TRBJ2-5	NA	TGTGCCAGCAGTGACCGAGGGCGGTACCAAGAGACCCAGTACTTC	CASSDRGRYQETQYF
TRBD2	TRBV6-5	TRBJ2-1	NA	TGTGCCAGCAGACCAAGCGGGAGGGCGGGTGAGCAGTTCTTC	CASRPSGRAGEQFF
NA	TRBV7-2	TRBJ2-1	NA	TGTGCCAGCAGCTTACTCGGCCCCGACAATGAGCAGTTCTTC	CASSLLGPDNEQFF
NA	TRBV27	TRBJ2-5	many	TGTGCCAGCAGTGAGACTGATTACCAAGAGACCCAGTACTTC	CASSETDYQETQYF
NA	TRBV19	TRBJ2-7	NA	TGTGCCAGTAGCATCATGGAGGACTCCTACGAGCAGTACTTC	CASSIMEDSYEQYF
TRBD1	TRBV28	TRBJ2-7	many	TGTGCCAGCAGTTTAACCGGGACAGGGACCTACGAGCAGTACTTC	CASSLTGTGTYEQYF
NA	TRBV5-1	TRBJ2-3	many	TGCGCCAGCAGCTCCCACTACACAGATACGCAGTATTTT	CASSSHYTDTQYF
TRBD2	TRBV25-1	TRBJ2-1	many	TGTGCCAGCAGCTCCACGGGAGGCGGCTCCTACAATGAGCAGTTCTTC	CASSSTGGGSYNEQFF
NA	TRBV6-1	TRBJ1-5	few	TGTGCCAGCAGTGAATGGAAGGGGAACAATCAGCCCCAGCATTTT	CASSEWKGNNQPQHF
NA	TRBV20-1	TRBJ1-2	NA	TGCAGTGCTAGAGACCGTACAGGGACTAACTATGGCTACACCTTC	CSARDRTGTNYGYTF
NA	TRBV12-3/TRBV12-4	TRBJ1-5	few	TGTGCCAGCAGTTTGCCCCGGTATAGCAATCAGCCCCAGCATTTT	CASSLPRYSNQPQHF
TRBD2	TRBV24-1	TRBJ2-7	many	TGTGCCACCAGTGATTACCAGCGGGAGGCGGACGAGCAGTACTTC	CATSDYQREADEQYF
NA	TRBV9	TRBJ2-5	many	TGTGCCAGCAGCGATCCTCCCCGTGGGGAGACCCAGTACTTC	CASSDPPRGETQYF
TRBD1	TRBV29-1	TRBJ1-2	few	TGCAGCGTTTGGACAGGGGGCTATGGCTACACCTTC	CSVWTGGYGYTF
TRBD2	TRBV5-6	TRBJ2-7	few	TGTGCCAGCAGCTTGGCCGGACTAGCGGGGGCCGACTACGAGCAGTACTTC	CASSLAGLAGADYEQYF
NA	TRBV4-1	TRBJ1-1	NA	TGCGCCAGCAGCCTGCTTCCGGGACTCGGACAGATGAACACTGAAGCTTTCTTT	CASSLLPGLGQMNTEAFF
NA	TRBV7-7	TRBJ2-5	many	TGTGCCAGCAGCCCTTCCGGGCACCAACAAGAGACCCAGTACTTC	CASSPSGHQQETQYF
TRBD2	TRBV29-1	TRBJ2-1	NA	TGCAGCGTTGGGCAGGCGGGAGACAATGAGCAGTTCTTC	CSVGQAGDNEQFF
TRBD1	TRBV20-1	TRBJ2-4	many	TGCAGTGCCTCGCCCCGGACAGGGGGGAACATTCAGTACTTC	CSASPRTGGNIQYF
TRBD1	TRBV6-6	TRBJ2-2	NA	TGTGCCAGCAGTTACTCGGGCAGGGGGATGGGGGAGCTGTTTTTT	CASSYSGRGMGELFF
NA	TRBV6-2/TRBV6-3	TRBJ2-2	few	TGTGCCAGCAGTCCCCCGGGGGACGGCACCGGGGAGCTGTTTTTT	CASSPPGDGTGELFF
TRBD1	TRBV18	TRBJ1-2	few	TGTGCCAGCTCACCGGGACAGGGGACGGATGGCTACACCTTC	CASSPGQGTDGYTF
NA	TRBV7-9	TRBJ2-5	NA	TGTGCCAGCAGTTTAAGGCCGGGTCTCCGCCAAGAGACCCAGTACTTC	CASSLRPGLRQETQYF
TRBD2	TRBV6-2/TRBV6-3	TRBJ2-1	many	TGTGCCAGCAGTTACCAGGGACTACCTATCTACAATGAGCAGTTCTTC	CASSYQGLPIYNEQFF
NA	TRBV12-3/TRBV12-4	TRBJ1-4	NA	TGTGCCAGCATCCTGGGCCCTAACCGCCGGGAAAAACTGTTTTTT	CASILGPNRREKLFF
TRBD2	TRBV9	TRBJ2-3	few	TGTGCCAGCAGCGTAGTAGGGACTAGCGGCACTAGCACAGATACGCAGTATTTT	CASSVVGTSGTSTDTQYF
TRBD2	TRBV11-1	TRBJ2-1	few	TGTGCCAGCAGCCATTTTAGCGGGGGGGCCAATGAGCAGTTCTTC	CASSHFSGGANEQFF
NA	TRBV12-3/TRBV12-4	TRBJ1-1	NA	TGTGCCAGCAGCCGGCAGCTGATCACTGAAGCTTTCTTT	CASSRQLITEAFF
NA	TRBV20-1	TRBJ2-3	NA	TGCAGTGCTCGCTCATATACGGGACTCGCCACAGATACGCAGTATTTT	CSARSYTGLATDTQYF
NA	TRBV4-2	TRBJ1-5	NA	TGTGCCAGCAGCCAAGAAAGCGGGGCACACAATCAGCCCCAGCATTTT	CASSQESGAHNQPQHF
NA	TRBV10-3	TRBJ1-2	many	TGTGCCATCAAGCGCGGGGAAGGCGGCTATGGCTACACCTTC	CAIKRGEGGYGYTF
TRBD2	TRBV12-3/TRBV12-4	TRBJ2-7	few	TGTGCCAGCAGTTTTTCAGGGAGGGACGAGCAGTACTTC	CASSFSGRDEQYF
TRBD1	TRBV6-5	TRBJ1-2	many	TGTGCCAGCAGACCGCCCGGGACAGGGGGCTATGGCTACACCTTC	CASRPPGTGGYGYTF
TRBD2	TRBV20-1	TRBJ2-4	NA	TGCAGTGCTAGCGGGGGAGGGGCCAAAAACATTCAGTACTTC	CSASGGGAKNIQYF
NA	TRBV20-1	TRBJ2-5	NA	TGCAGTGCAAAGAACACGTACCAAGAGACCCAGTACTTC	CSAKNTYQETQYF
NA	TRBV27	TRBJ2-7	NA	TGTGCCAGCAGCGACGGACGGTACTACGAGCAGTACTTC	CASSDGRYYEQYF
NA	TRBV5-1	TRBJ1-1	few	TGCGCCAGCAGCTTTAATGAGGGGACTGAAGCTTTCTTT	CASSFNEGTEAFF
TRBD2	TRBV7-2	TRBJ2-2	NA	TGTGCCAGCAGCTTAGTTAGCGGGGGGGACTGGGAGCGGTTTTTT	CASSLVSGGDWERFF
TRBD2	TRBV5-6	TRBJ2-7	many	TGTGCCAGCAGCGTGGGACTACGCACCTACGAGCAGTACTTC	CASSVGLRTYEQYF
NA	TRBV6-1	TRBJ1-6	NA	TGTGCCAGCAGTGAACAGGATTCACCCCTCCACTTT	CASSEQDSPLHF
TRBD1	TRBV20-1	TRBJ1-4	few	TGCTGCTTGCCCGGGACAGGGGGAGAAAAACTGTTTTTT	CCLPGTGGEKLFF
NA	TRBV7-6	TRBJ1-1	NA	TGTGCCAGCAGCGACACAGGTCTCAGCACTGAAGCTTTCTTT	CASSDTGLSTEAFF
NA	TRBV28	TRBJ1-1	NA	TGTGCCAGCACCCCAATTGATATGGCCACTGAAGCTTTCTTT	CASTPIDMATEAFF